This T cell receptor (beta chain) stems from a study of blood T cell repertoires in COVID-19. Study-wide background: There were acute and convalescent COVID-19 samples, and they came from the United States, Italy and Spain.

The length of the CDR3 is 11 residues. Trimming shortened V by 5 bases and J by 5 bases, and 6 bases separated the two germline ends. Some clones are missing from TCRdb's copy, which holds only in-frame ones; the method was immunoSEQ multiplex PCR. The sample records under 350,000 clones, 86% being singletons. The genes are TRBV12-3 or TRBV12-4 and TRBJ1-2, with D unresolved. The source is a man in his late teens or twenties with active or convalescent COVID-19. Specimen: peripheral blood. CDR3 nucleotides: TGTGCCAGCAGTATTAATTATGGCTACACCTTC. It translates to CASSINYGYTF.